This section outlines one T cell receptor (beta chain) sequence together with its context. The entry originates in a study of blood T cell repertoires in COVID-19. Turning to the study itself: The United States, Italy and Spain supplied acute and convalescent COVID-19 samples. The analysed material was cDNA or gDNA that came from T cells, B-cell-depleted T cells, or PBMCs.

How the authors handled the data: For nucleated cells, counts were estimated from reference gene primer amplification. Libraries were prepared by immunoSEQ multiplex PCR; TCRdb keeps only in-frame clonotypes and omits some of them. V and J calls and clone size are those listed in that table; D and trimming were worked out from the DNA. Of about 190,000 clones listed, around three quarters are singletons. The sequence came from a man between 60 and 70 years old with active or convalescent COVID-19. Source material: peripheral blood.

CDR3 region: CSVHFSHENIQYF. The CDR3 region has the DNA TGCAGCGTACATTTTAGCCACGAAAACATTCAGTACTTC. The V call is TRBV29-1, the J call TRBJ2-4, with D uncertain. The CDR3 runs 13 residues. V was cut by 6 bases and J by 5 bases, with 14 bases left in between. Germline CDR1 is SQVTM and CDR2 is ANQGSEA.